This T cell receptor beta chain derives from a study of PD-1 blockade in classical Hodgkin lymphoma. Study-level findings and limits: Lower baseline TCR diversity marked trial partial responders and progressors.

Regarding this clone: Its antigen remains unidentified.

V was shortened by 0 bases and J by 8 bases, with 20 bases between the two germline ends. The CDR3 sequence is 17 residues long. Germline CDR1 reads LNHNV; CDR2 reads YYDKDF (reference sequence). Time point defined: cycle 4 day 1 (C4D1), after five to seven weeks of nivolumab. The patients all showed relapse after autologous stem cell transplantation, while their brentuximab vedotin exposure varied. The repertoire was sequenced with immunoSEQ multiplex PCR; TCRdb's copy has only in-frame clones and lacks some. The data contain tens of thousands of clones, approximately 86% of them singletons. J is TRBJ2-1 and V is TRBV15; the D gene could be TRBD1 or TRBD2 (5 bases each). The sequence was collected from a human donor with classical Hodgkin lymphoma. Source: peripheral blood mononuclear cells (PBMCs), taken before the fourth cycle of nivolumab. CDR3 sequence reads: CATSRDLERAEGDEQFF. The CDR3, as DNA: TGTGCCACCAGCAGAGATCTGGAGAGGGCGGAAGGGGATGAGCAGTTCTTC. Based on the CDR3 plus reference TRBV15 and TRBJ2-1, the full variable domain is DAMVIQNPRYQVTQFGKPVTLSCSQTLNHNVMYWYQQKSSQAPKLLFHYYDKDFNNEADTPDNFQSRRPNTSFCFLDIRSPGLGDTAMYLCATSRDLERAEGDEQFFGPGTRLTVL.